The 7 T cell receptor beta chains listed next were all sequenced from one sample in a study of ipilimumab plus nivolumab after autologous stem cell transplantation. Assay used: immunoSEQ multiplex PCR; TCRdb lists only in-frame clones, some missing. The table shows around 20,000 clones, with 77% occurring only once. The material was PBMCs, obtained in a trial of ipilimumab plus nivolumab as post-transplant consolidation. All receptors come from a male donor with diffuse large B-cell lymphoma.

The chain recombines TRBV4-1 with TRBJ2-5; the match to TRBD2 covers 12 bases. After removal of 4 bases from V and 0 bases from J, the junction contained 3 bases not matched to a gene. CDR3 length equals 16 residues. Germline V CDR1 and CDR2: MGHRA, YSYEKL. The CDR3 is CASSLGLAGYQETQYF. Here the CDR3 DNA reads TGCGCCAGCAGCCTGGGACTAGCGGGCTACCAAGAGACCCAGTACTTC.

The gene calls are TRBV9 and TRBJ2-3; 9 bases agree with TRBD1. The CDR3 covers 16 residues. CDR1 is SGDLS and CDR2 is YYNGEE in the germline V gene. With V trimmed by 3 bases and J by 2 bases, 7 bases remained unmatched. The CDR3 bases are TGTGCCAGCAGCGACTCGGACAGGGGATACACAGATACGCAGTATTTT. The encoded protein is CASSDSDRGYTDTQYF.

The chain uses TRBV6-6 and TRBJ2-3, with D perhaps TRBD1 or TRBD2 (5 bases each). The CDR3 length is 14 residues. V was cut by 6 bases and J by 8 bases, with 18 bases left in between. Germline V gene lookup returns CDR1 MNHNY and CDR2 SVGAGI (reference sequence). The CDR3 here is CASSAGTVSPTQYF. The CDR3 nucleotides read TGTGCCAGCAGCGCCGGGACGGTATCCCCTACGCAGTATTTT.

This chain joins TRBV30 and TRBJ1-6, with TRBD1 matching over 10 bases. The CDR3 runs 17 residues. Germline CDR1 reads GTSNPN; CDR2 reads SVGIG (reference sequence). The V and J ends lost 3 bases and 7 bases, in that order; junction bases with no gene match: 12. CDR3 protein: CAWRRDRGEGLNSPLHF. The CDR3 nucleotides read TGTGCCTGGAGGAGGGACAGGGGTGAGGGTTTGAATTCACCCCTCCACTTT. Looking up the rest from reference TRBV30 and TRBJ1-6 gives the full variable domain: SQTIHQWPATLVQPVGSPLSLECTVEGTSNPNLYWYRQAAGRGLQLLFYSVGIGQISSEVPQNLSASRPQDRQFILSSKKLLLSDSGFYLCAWRRDRGEGLNSPLHFGNGTRLTVT.

The V call is TRBV28, the J call TRBJ1-1; possible D gene TRBD1, 5 bases. The CDR3 loop spans 15 amino acids. The V gene lost 8 bases and the J gene lost 5 bases, with 21 bases spanning the gap. Germline V CDR1 and CDR2: MDHEN, SYDVKM. Here the CDR3 reads CASYPFGGRRTEAFF. The CDR3, as DNA: TGTGCCAGCTACCCCTTCGGGGGTAGAAGGACTGAAGCTTTCTTT.

V gene TRBV2 combines with J gene TRBJ2-2; D is undetermined. Germline V lookup: CDR1 SNHLY, CDR2 FYNNEI. The CDR3 totals 14 residues. V lost 3 bases and J lost 0, with 5 bases in between. The CDR3 DNA sequence: TGTGCCAGCAGTGAGACGACGAACACCGGGGAGCTGTTTTTT. Its protein product is CASSETTNTGELFF.

The rearrangement uses TRBV7-2 and TRBJ1-4; D remains unclear. Germline V gene sequence: CDR1 SGHTA, CDR2 FQGNSA. This CDR3 spans 14 amino acids. Deletions cut 5 bases from V and 5 bases from J, with 12 bases between. DNA for the CDR3: TGTGCCAGCAGCCCTGGCAGCAAAAATGAAAAACTGTTTTTT. This encodes CASSPGSKNEKLFF.